The T cell receptor (beta chain) under discussion was sequenced for a study of blood T cell repertoires in COVID-19. Study in general: The United States, Italy and Spain supplied acute and convalescent COVID-19 samples. T cells, B-cell-depleted T cells, or PBMCs supplied cDNA or gDNA.

As processed by the authors: Researchers report that nucleated cell counts were estimated from reference gene primer amplification. Clones were read by immunoSEQ multiplex PCR, and TCRdb kept only the in-frame ones, dropping some. That table supplies the V and J calls and clone size; D and trimming were determined from the DNA. The sample shows about 50,000 clones, about 90% of them seen only once. This CDR3 is built from 14 residues. Trimming pared 3 bases from V and 1 base from J, leaving 10 bases between. Germline V gene data show CDR1 as SGDLS and CDR2 as YYNGEE. Sequencing was carried out using peripheral blood. The clonotype originates from a man aged 45-65 years with active COVID-19. The genes are TRBV9 and TRBJ1-1; D is possibly TRBD1 (5 bases). The DNA for the CDR3 is TGTGCCAGCAGCGCCGGGACTGGGAACACTGAAGCTTTCTTT. Translating it yields CASSAGTGNTEAFF.